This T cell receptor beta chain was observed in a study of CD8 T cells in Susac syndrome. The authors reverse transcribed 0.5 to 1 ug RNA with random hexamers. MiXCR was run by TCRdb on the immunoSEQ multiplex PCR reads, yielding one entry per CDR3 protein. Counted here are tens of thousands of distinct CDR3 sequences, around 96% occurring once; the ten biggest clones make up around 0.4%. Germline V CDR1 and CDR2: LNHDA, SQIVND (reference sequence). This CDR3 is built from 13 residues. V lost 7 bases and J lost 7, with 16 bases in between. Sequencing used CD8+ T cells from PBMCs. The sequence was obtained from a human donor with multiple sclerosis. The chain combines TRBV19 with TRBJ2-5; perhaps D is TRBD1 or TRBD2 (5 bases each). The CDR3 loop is CASNPGTEGTQYF. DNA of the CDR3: TGTGCCAGTAACCCCGGGACCGAGGGGACCCAGTACTTC.